This paragraph reports one T cell receptor (beta chain). The sample originates from a study of stem cell transplantation in POMP-related autoinflammatory disease. As for the study in general: Pre-transplant patients had naive-skewed CD4+ T cells and few CD8+ T cells.

The length of the CDR3 is 15 residues. From germline, CDR1 is SGDLS and CDR2 YYNGEE. Trimming pared 0 bases from V and 7 bases from J, leaving 11 bases between. Clones were read by immunoSEQ multiplex PCR, and TCRdb kept only the in-frame ones, dropping some. The sample includes tens of thousands of clones, more than 75% seen only once; the top ten take 0.6% to 0.8%. This clonotype was obtained from a human patient with POMP-related autoinflammation and immune dysregulation (PRAID). Some T cells may trace back to the graft donor. This chain uses TRBV9 with TRBJ1-6, with a tentative D call TRBD1 (5 bases). Sequences were derived from CD4+ T cells from PBMCs, sampled after stem cell transplantation. CDR3 sequence: CASSVAGGGNSPLHF. CDR3 in DNA: TGTGCCAGCAGCGTAGCAGGCGGGGGGAATTCACCCCTCCACTTT.